This is a list of T cell receptor beta chains from one sample in a study of shared clonotypes between healthy human individuals. Only in-frame clones appear in the TCRdb table, and some are missing; sequencing was by immunoSEQ multiplex PCR. The repertoire has some 2,000,000 clones, more than 90% of them found once; the top ten carry around 0.13%. What was sequenced was naive CD4+ T cells sorted from blood. The receptors were gathered from a man aged 18-30 years in good health. CDR3s include the opening cysteine and the closing phenylalanine or tryptophan. Each record gives: clone size, V gene, J gene, D gene, CDR3 DNA, CDR3 protein. A D gene is named only where the DNA matches it firmly. A clone size is listed for some rows: how often the clone was seen (once, few, many), or a class if it is expanded.

clone size: .; V gene: TRBV30; J gene: TRBJ2-4; D gene: .; CDR3 DNA: TGTGCCTGGAGTGTACGAGGGACAACCCTTGTTCTAGCCAAAAACATTCAGTACTTC; CDR3 protein: CAWSVRGTTLVLAKNIQYF
clone size: .; V gene: TRBV18; J gene: TRBJ1-1; D gene: .; CDR3 DNA: TGTGCCAGCTCACCCTCCTCGGCGAATGGGGAAGCTTTCTTT; CDR3 protein: CASSPSSANGEAFF
clone size: few; V gene: TRBV7-9; J gene: TRBJ1-4; D gene: .; CDR3 DNA: TGTGCCAGCAGCCAGGGTACGGCAACTAATGAAAAACTGTTTTTT; CDR3 protein: CASSQGTATNEKLFF
clone size: .; V gene: TRBV19; J gene: TRBJ1-5; D gene: .; CDR3 DNA: TGTGCCAGTAGTATCCCGGGTGCGGGGCCCCAGCATTTT; CDR3 protein: CASSIPGAGPQHF
clone size: .; V gene: TRBV25-1; J gene: TRBJ1-1; D gene: TRBD1; CDR3 DNA: TGTGCCAGCCGAAGCAGGGGGCGCGACACTGAAGCTTTCTTT; CDR3 protein: CASRSRGRDTEAFF
clone size: .; V gene: TRBV11-2; J gene: TRBJ2-1; D gene: .; CDR3 DNA: TGTGCCAGCAGCTTAGACCCCAGGGTTGAGCAGTTCTTC; CDR3 protein: CASSLDPRVEQFF
clone size: .; V gene: TRBV30; J gene: TRBJ2-7; D gene: .; CDR3 DNA: TGTGCCTGGAGTAGGGGGAGCTCCTACGAGCAGTACTTC; CDR3 protein: CAWSRGSSYEQYF
clone size: .; V gene: TRBV5-1; J gene: TRBJ2-3; D gene: .; CDR3 DNA: TGCGCCAGCAGCTTGGGTGCCAGGGCAGGCACAGATACGCAGTATTTT; CDR3 protein: CASSLGARAGTDTQYF
clone size: once; V gene: TRBV6-5; J gene: TRBJ1-2; D gene: .; CDR3 DNA: TGTGCCAGCAGCCGGGGTAACTATGGCTACACCTTC; CDR3 protein: CASSRGNYGYTF
clone size: .; V gene: TRBV5-1; J gene: TRBJ2-7; D gene: .; CDR3 DNA: TGCGCCAGCAGCCAAGATCCGGCCCGCCCTGGCGAGCAGTACTTC; CDR3 protein: CASSQDPARPGEQYF
clone size: .; V gene: TRBV5-1; J gene: TRBJ2-5; D gene: TRBD2; CDR3 DNA: TGCGCCAGCAGCGCGGGACTAGCGGAAGAGACCCAGTACTTC; CDR3 protein: CASSAGLAEETQYF
clone size: .; V gene: TRBV10-3; J gene: TRBJ2-7; D gene: .; CDR3 DNA: TGTGCCACCCAGGGCCTCTCCTACGAGCAGTACTTC; CDR3 protein: CATQGLSYEQYF
clone size: .; V gene: TRBV7-9; J gene: TRBJ2-3; D gene: .; CDR3 DNA: TGTGCCAGCACCCCTAGAGGGACCGACACAGATACGCAGTATTTT; CDR3 protein: CASTPRGTDTDTQYF
clone size: .; V gene: TRBV18; J gene: TRBJ2-7; D gene: TRBD2; CDR3 DNA: TGTGCCAGCTCGCAGGGACTAGCGCTAACCTACGAGCAGTACTTC; CDR3 protein: CASSQGLALTYEQYF
clone size: .; V gene: TRBV5-1; J gene: TRBJ2-5; D gene: .; CDR3 DNA: TGCGCCAGCAGCTCCGGAGGGACTTTTCCAGAGACCCAGTACTTC; CDR3 protein: CASSSGGTFPETQYF
clone size: .; V gene: TRBV5-1; J gene: TRBJ1-4; D gene: .; CDR3 DNA: TGCGCCAGCAGTCGCGGACAGACTCGAGGATCTGCAACTAATGAAAAACTGTTTTTT; CDR3 protein: CASSRGQTRGSATNEKLFF
clone size: once; V gene: TRBV18; J gene: TRBJ2-7; D gene: TRBD1; CDR3 DNA: TGTGCCAGCACCACCACAGGGACAGGGGCCTACGAGCAGTACTTC; CDR3 protein: CASTTTGTGAYEQYF
clone size: .; V gene: TRBV25-1; J gene: TRBJ1-2; D gene: .; CDR3 DNA: TGTGCCAGCACGCAGGGGCTTGGCTATGGCTACACCTTC; CDR3 protein: CASTQGLGYGYTF
clone size: .; V gene: TRBV30; J gene: TRBJ1-1; D gene: TRBD1; CDR3 DNA: TGTGCCTGGAGCGCCGCAAATCGACAGGGGGCATCTGAAGCTTTCTTT; CDR3 protein: CAWSAANRQGASEAFF
clone size: .; V gene: TRBV7-2; J gene: TRBJ2-7; D gene: TRBD2; CDR3 DNA: TGTGCCAGCAGCACCCCCCACTGGCGGGAGGGCCCCTACGAGCAGTACTTC; CDR3 protein: CASSTPHWREGPYEQYF
clone size: .; V gene: TRBV6-1; J gene: TRBJ2-7; D gene: TRBD1; CDR3 DNA: TGTGCCAGCAGTGAACCAGGGACAGCCTACGAGCAGTACTTC; CDR3 protein: CASSEPGTAYEQYF
clone size: .; V gene: TRBV7-2; J gene: TRBJ2-7; D gene: TRBD2; CDR3 DNA: TGTGCCAGCAGCTCTAGCGGGATCCTCCCCTACGAGCAGTACTTC; CDR3 protein: CASSSSGILPYEQYF
clone size: .; V gene: TRBV28; J gene: TRBJ1-1; D gene: .; CDR3 DNA: TGTGCCAGCAGTTCTCCGGGGGGCATTGGCACTGAAGCTTTCTTT; CDR3 protein: CASSSPGGIGTEAFF
clone size: .; V gene: TRBV4-2; J gene: TRBJ2-5; D gene: .; CDR3 DNA: TGTGCCAGCAGCCAAGTGGGCCAGGGTGAGACCCAGTACTTC; CDR3 protein: CASSQVGQGETQYF
clone size: once; V gene: TRBV5-1; J gene: TRBJ2-6; D gene: TRBD2; CDR3 DNA: TGCGCCAGCAGCCCCCTAGCGGGGGGGCACGGGGCCAACGTCCTGACTTTC; CDR3 protein: CASSPLAGGHGANVLTF
clone size: .; V gene: TRBV9; J gene: TRBJ2-1; D gene: TRBD2; CDR3 DNA: TGTGCCAGCAGCCGGCGGCTAGCGGGGGGGGACAATGAGCAGTTCTTC; CDR3 protein: CASSRRLAGGDNEQFF
clone size: .; V gene: TRBV6-5; J gene: TRBJ1-3; D gene: .; CDR3 DNA: TGTGCCAGCAGCTCCTTAAGGGAGGGAAACACCATATATTTT; CDR3 protein: CASSSLREGNTIYF
clone size: .; V gene: TRBV7-2; J gene: TRBJ2-1; D gene: .; CDR3 DNA: TGTGCCAGCAGCTTAGGGGGCGCGGGTGCCGGCAGTGAGCAGTTCTTC; CDR3 protein: CASSLGGAGAGSEQFF
clone size: .; V gene: TRBV6-5; J gene: TRBJ1-1; D gene: .; CDR3 DNA: TGTGCCAGCAGTTCCGGGACGTATGCTTTCTTT; CDR3 protein: CASSSGTYAFF
clone size: .; V gene: TRBV18; J gene: TRBJ2-2; D gene: .; CDR3 DNA: TGTGCCAGCTCACCACCAAGGGGAGACACCGGGGAGCTGTTTTTT; CDR3 protein: CASSPPRGDTGELFF
clone size: .; V gene: TRBV18; J gene: TRBJ2-5; D gene: .; CDR3 DNA: TGTGCCAGCTCACCAGGCAAAGAAGAGACCCAGTACTTC; CDR3 protein: CASSPGKEETQYF
clone size: once; V gene: TRBV18; J gene: TRBJ1-2; D gene: .; CDR3 DNA: TGTGCCAGCTCACCACCTATGGCGAACTATGGCTACACCTTC; CDR3 protein: CASSPPMANYGYTF
clone size: .; V gene: TRBV11-2; J gene: TRBJ2-7; D gene: TRBD2; CDR3 DNA: TGTGCCAGCAGCTTAGCGGTACTAGCGGGGGTAGGGCCAAATCGGCAGTACTTC; CDR3 protein: CASSLAVLAGVGPNRQYF
clone size: .; V gene: TRBV6-1; J gene: TRBJ2-7; D gene: .; CDR3 DNA: TGTGCCAGCAGTGAAATCAGGGAGCAGTACTTC; CDR3 protein: CASSEIREQYF
clone size: .; V gene: TRBV28; J gene: TRBJ2-2; D gene: .; CDR3 DNA: TGTGCCAGCAGTGCTTTCTGGACGGATAACACCGGGGAGCTGTTTTTT; CDR3 protein: CASSAFWTDNTGELFF
clone size: .; V gene: TRBV2; J gene: TRBJ1-4; D gene: .; CDR3 DNA: TGTGCCAGCAGTGAACAACACGGTGAAAAACTGTTTTTT; CDR3 protein: CASSEQHGEKLFF
clone size: few; V gene: TRBV18; J gene: TRBJ1-5; D gene: .; CDR3 DNA: TGTGCCAGCTCACCTGGGAGCAATCAGCCCCAGCATTTT; CDR3 protein: CASSPGSNQPQHF
clone size: .; V gene: TRBV18; J gene: TRBJ2-1; D gene: .; CDR3 DNA: TGTGCCAGCTCGCTTACACTAATTTATGCGGGTGAGCAGTTCTTC; CDR3 protein: CASSLTLIYAGEQFF
clone size: .; V gene: TRBV5-4; J gene: TRBJ1-3; D gene: .; CDR3 DNA: TGTGCCAGCAGCCCCTCCCCGCCGCCGGGAAACACCATATATTTT; CDR3 protein: CASSPSPPPGNTIYF
clone size: once; V gene: TRBV6-5; J gene: TRBJ1-4; D gene: .; CDR3 DNA: TGTGCCAGCAGTTACGGGGGGGTGAGGGAAAAACTGTTTTTT; CDR3 protein: CASSYGGVREKLFF
clone size: .; V gene: TRBV28; J gene: TRBJ1-2; D gene: TRBD1; CDR3 DNA: TGTGCCAGCAGCTTTCCGGGACAGGGTATCTATGGCTACACCTTC; CDR3 protein: CASSFPGQGIYGYTF
clone size: .; V gene: TRBV2; J gene: TRBJ1-2; D gene: .; CDR3 DNA: TGTGCCAGCAGTGAACAGGGTGCTGGCTACACCTTC; CDR3 protein: CASSEQGAGYTF
clone size: .; V gene: TRBV7-2; J gene: TRBJ2-3; D gene: TRBD2; CDR3 DNA: TGTGCCAGCAGCTTATTCCTAGCGGCTAGCACAGATACGCAGTATTTT; CDR3 protein: CASSLFLAASTDTQYF
clone size: .; V gene: TRBV11-2; J gene: TRBJ2-1; D gene: TRBD2; CDR3 DNA: TGTGCCAGCAGAATAGCGGGAGAAGGTGACCATGAGCAGTTCTTC; CDR3 protein: CASRIAGEGDHEQFF
clone size: .; V gene: TRBV7-9; J gene: TRBJ1-6; D gene: .; CDR3 DNA: TGTGCCAGCAGCCCAACGGACTCGAATTCACCCCTCCACTTT; CDR3 protein: CASSPTDSNSPLHF
clone size: .; V gene: TRBV6-1; J gene: TRBJ1-3; D gene: .; CDR3 DNA: TGTGCCAGCAGTGACCCCCAGCGCTCAGAAAACACCATATATTTT; CDR3 protein: CASSDPQRSENTIYF
clone size: .; V gene: TRBV11-2; J gene: TRBJ2-2; D gene: .; CDR3 DNA: TGTGCCAGCAGCCCCGTGAGGGGAGACACCGGGGAGCTGTTTTTT; CDR3 protein: CASSPVRGDTGELFF
clone size: .; V gene: TRBV6-5; J gene: TRBJ1-4; D gene: TRBD1; CDR3 DNA: TGTGCCAGCAGTTTTGGACAGGGGGGGAAACTGTTTTTT; CDR3 protein: CASSFGQGGKLFF
clone size: .; V gene: TRBV5-1; J gene: TRBJ2-5; D gene: .; CDR3 DNA: TGCGCCAGCCGAATTACCGGGCCGAGGACGGGGGAGACCCAGTACTTC; CDR3 protein: CASRITGPRTGETQYF
clone size: .; V gene: TRBV2; J gene: TRBJ1-2; D gene: .; CDR3 DNA: TGTGCCAGCAGTGATCTGTGGAACACCTTC; CDR3 protein: CASSDLWNTF
clone size: once; V gene: TRBV6-1; J gene: TRBJ2-7; D gene: TRBD2; CDR3 DNA: TGTGCCAGCAGTGAAGTGTTGAATAGCGGGAGGGCCGGGTACGAGCAGTACTTC; CDR3 protein: CASSEVLNSGRAGYEQYF
clone size: .; V gene: TRBV27; J gene: TRBJ1-1; D gene: .; CDR3 DNA: TGTGCCAGCAGTCCTCCGGGACCCCCGGCAGGTGAAGCTTTCTTT; CDR3 protein: CASSPPGPPAGEAFF
clone size: once; V gene: TRBV29-1; J gene: TRBJ2-3; D gene: .; CDR3 DNA: TGCAGCGTTGACCCTAGGGGGACAGATACGCAGTATTTT; CDR3 protein: CSVDPRGTDTQYF
clone size: .; V gene: TRBV7-9; J gene: TRBJ2-7; D gene: .; CDR3 DNA: TGTGCCAGCAGCTTAGAATCTCCCGAGCAGTACTTC; CDR3 protein: CASSLESPEQYF